This TCR beta chain was recorded in a study of early T cells in non-severe SARS-CoV-2 infection. As for the study in general: Sequencing was performed on bulk RNA from unsorted whole blood, leaving chains unpaired.

Individual cDNA molecules received unique molecular identifiers. MiXCR, run by TCRdb on the 5' RACE reads, gives a single entry per CDR3 protein. The table has approximately 58,000 distinct CDR3 sequences, about 5.9% seen once. Trimming removed 5 bases at V and 3 bases at J, with 10 bases between. Germline loops: CDR1 MNHEY, CDR2 SVGEGT. This CDR3 comprises 13 residues. At least ten counts were recorded for this clonotype. The chain has TRBV6-2 or TRBV6-3 and TRBJ2-5, with D possibly TRBD1 on 5 matching bases. The source of this sequence is an adult who was a healthcare worker with PCR-confirmed SARS-CoV-2 infection or an uninfected control (not recorded which). The material sequenced was whole blood. CDR3 amino acids: CASSPDTEETQYF. CDR3 in DNA: TGTGCCAGCAGTCCGGACACGGAAGAGACCCAGTACTTC.